This TCR beta chain stems from a study of ipilimumab plus nivolumab after autologous stem cell transplantation. The wider study: Patients received a median of about five ipilimumab and 8 nivolumab doses. Study-wide points: The authors say TCR, Treg and microbiome findings warrant further study.

With respect to this clone: Its specificity is unknown.

Libraries were prepared by immunoSEQ multiplex PCR; TCRdb keeps only in-frame clonotypes and omits some of them. Of more than 15,000 clones in the sample, 70% to 85% were seen once. This CDR3 contains 13 residues. Germline CDR1 reads SGHRS; CDR2 reads YFSETQ. V gave up 5 bases and J gave up 5 bases, with 13 bases separating them. Starting 14 to 28 days after autologous transplant, ipilimumab 1 mg/kg was given. Patients got 3 mg/kg IV nivolumab weeks 1, 4, 7, 10, then biweekly through week 26. J is TRBJ1-1 and V is TRBV5-1; tentative D call: TRBD1 (6 bases). Sequencing used PBMCs, obtained in a trial of ipilimumab plus nivolumab as post-transplant consolidation. The sequence was collected from a male donor with diffuse large B-cell lymphoma. The CDR3 here is CASRGQGQTEAFF. CDR3 nucleotide sequence: TGCGCCAGCAGGGGTCAGGGGCAGACTGAAGCTTTCTTT.